Listed here are 14 T cell receptor beta chains from one sample, sequenced in a study of shared clonotypes between healthy human individuals. The method was immunoSEQ multiplex PCR; TCRdb's version includes in-frame clones alone and lacks a portion of them. Altogether 2 million to 2.5 million clones are present, approximately 96% being singletons, with the ten largest covering around 0.13%. Sequenced: naive CD4+ T cells sorted from blood. Indicated subset: CD45RA+ positively selected. Receptor source: a young man in good health.

The V call is TRBV5-6, the J call TRBJ2-5; the D is unclear. The germline gives CDR1 SGHDT, CDR2 YYEEEE. The CDR3 consists of 13 residues. The germline V and J ends were trimmed by 3 bases and 2 bases, with 8 bases remaining between them. This chain's CDR3 is CASSSYTQETQYF. CDR3 DNA: TGTGCCAGCAGCTCGTATACACAAGAGACCCAGTACTTC.

This sequence joins TRBV12-5 and TRBJ2-3; 10 bases align to TRBD2. Germline CDR1 reads LGHNT; CDR2 reads FRNRAP. This CDR3 has 14 amino acids. The trim removed 6 bases at V and 4 bases at J, leaving 4 bases unmatched. This chain's CDR3 is CASGTGTSADTQYF. The DNA for the CDR3 is TGTGCTAGTGGAACCGGGACTAGCGCAGATACGCAGTATTTT.

Note on this clone: This specimen includes other DNA sequences encoding the same CDR3. The V call is TRBV5-1, the J call TRBJ2-1, with 9 bases fitting TRBD2. CDR3 length equals 15 residues. Germline-derived CDR1 and CDR2 are SGHRS and YFSETQ. J gave up 5 bases and V 0 bases, and 3 bases lay outside the gene matches. The CDR3 DNA reads TGCGCCAGCAGCTTGGAGGGGACTAGCAACAATGAGCAGTTCTTC. Translation: CASSLEGTSNNEQFF.

The sample holds a few counts of this clone. J is TRBJ1-2 and V is TRBV5-6; D ambiguous. The CDR3 loop spans 13 amino acids. Between the trimmed V and J ends, which lost 2 bases and 2 bases, there was a span of 7 bases. CDR1 is SGHDT, CDR2 YYEEEE, per germline. CDR3 loop: CASSFGRNYGYTF. The CDR3 DNA is TGTGCCAGCAGCTTTGGACGGAACTATGGCTACACCTTC. The full variable domain, rest sourced from reference TRBV5-6 and TRBJ1-2, is DAGVTQSPTHLIKTRGQQVTLRCSPKSGHDTVSWYQQALGQGPQFIFQYYEEEERQRGNFPDRFSGHQFPNYSSELNVNALLLGDSALYLCASSFGRNYGYTFGSGTRLTVV.

The chain links TRBV10-2 to TRBJ2-7; the D gene is possibly TRBD1 (5 bases). V gave up 3 bases and J gave up 5 bases, with 14 bases separating them. Per germline, CDR1 WSHSY and CDR2 SAAADI. The CDR3 length is 14 residues. CDR3 sequence reads: CASSEVGREDEQYF. The CDR3 DNA reads TGCGCCAGCAGTGAAGTGGGGCGCGAGGACGAGCAGTACTTC.

This chain links TRBV5-6 with TRBJ2-4; 8 bases line up with TRBD1. Germline V CDR1 and CDR2: SGHDT, YYEEEE. Trimming took 0 bases from V and 11 from J; bases not matched to a gene: 13. The length of the CDR3 is 16 residues. The chain's CDR3 is CASSLGPPGQVSFQYF. CDR3 DNA: TGTGCCAGCAGCTTGGGACCGCCGGGACAGGTCTCCTTTCAGTACTTC.

The CDR3 DNA follows: TGCGCCAGCATGACCAACAGGGTAGCAGATACGCAGTATTTT. Its translation is CASMTNRVADTQYF. V gene TRBV10-2 combines with J gene TRBJ2-3; a possible D gene is TRBD1 (6 bases). The CDR3 extends over 14 amino acids. V lost 7 bases, J lost 4 bases, and 15 bases lay in between. CDR1 WSHSY and CDR2 SAAADI come from the germline V gene.

V is TRBV7-2 and J is TRBJ2-1; TRBD2 matches at 7 bases. Germline lookup yields CDR1 SGHTA and CDR2 FQGNSA. The CDR3 covers 13 residues. The junction had 8 bases not matched to a gene; V was cut back by 5 bases and J by 10 bases. The CDR3 protein is CASSGGGEGEQFF. CDR3 DNA sequence: TGTGCCAGCAGCGGTGGAGGGGAGGGGGAGCAGTTCTTC.

This rearrangement joins TRBV4-2 to TRBJ1-2, with D hard to call. This CDR3 spans 14 amino acids. CDR1 is LGHNA, CDR2 YNFKEQ, per germline. V was pared by 0 bases and J by 4 bases, with 9 bases between. CDR3 in amino acids: CASSQDYQVYGYTF. CDR3 DNA sequence: TGTGCCAGCAGCCAAGATTACCAGGTCTATGGCTACACCTTC.

This clone was seen a handful of times. The chain has TRBV5-1 and TRBJ2-5; D may correspond to TRBD1 or TRBD2 (5 bases each). Germline lookup yields CDR1 SGHRS and CDR2 YFSETQ. Trimming stripped 0 bases from V and 7 bases from J, with 10 bases between. This CDR3 is 13 amino acids long. CDR3: CASSLAGTRTQYF. The DNA for the CDR3 is TGCGCCAGCAGCTTGGCAGGGACGAGGACCCAGTACTTC. The full variable domain, completed using reference TRBV5-1 and TRBJ2-5, is KAGVTQTPRYLIKTRGQQVTLSCSPISGHRSVSWYQQTPGQGLQFLFEYFSETQRNKGNFPGRFSGRQFSNSRSEMNVSTLELGDSALYLCASSLAGTRTQYFGPGTRLLVL.

This chain joins TRBV9 and TRBJ2-7; 9 positions match TRBD1. The CDR3 sequence is 15 residues long. The V gene's germline CDR1 is SGDLS and CDR2 YYNGEE. With 4 bases clipped from V and 3 bases from J, the junction kept 8 bases outside the gene matches. The CDR3 DNA follows: TGTGCCAGCAGCCGTCTCGGGACAGGGAACTACGAGCAGTACTTC. This gives the protein CASSRLGTGNYEQYF. Full variable domain (rest looked up from reference TRBV9 and TRBJ2-7): DSGVTQTPKHLITATGQRVTLRCSPRSGDLSVYWYQQSLDQGLQFLIQYYNGEERAKGNILERFSAQQFPDLHSELNLSSLELGDSALYFCASSRLGTGNYEQYFGPGTRLTVT.

On this clone: Other DNA sequences in the sample encode the same CDR3. V is TRBV25-1 and J is TRBJ2-5; a possible D gene is TRBD2 (5 bases). Trimming took 5 bases from V and 5 from J, leaving 18 bases between them. The CDR3 totals 15 residues. CDR1 and CDR2 (germline): MGHDK, SYGVNS. The CDR3 sequence: CASSYIDGREETQYF. The CDR3 DNA reads TGTGCCAGCAGTTACATAGATGGTAGGGAGGAGACCCAGTACTTC.

This chain uses TRBV6-1 with TRBJ1-4; no reliable D call. Germline CDR1 is MNHNS and CDR2 is SASEGT. The CDR3 runs to 17 residues. V was clipped by 2 bases and J by 7 bases, with 20 bases between them. CDR3 DNA: TGTGCCAGCAGTGAAAACCACGGAACCTCACCCTCTGAAAAACTGTTTTTT. This sequence encodes CASSENHGTSPSEKLFF.

This chain uses TRBV30 with TRBJ2-2; tentative D call: TRBD1 (5 bases). Germline loops: CDR1 GTSNPN, CDR2 SVGIG (reference sequence). This CDR3 region has 15 residues. Between the trimmed V and J ends, which lost 0 bases and 7 bases, there was a span of 15 bases. The CDR3 sequence is CAWSVPRALGGELFF. The CDR3 region has the DNA TGTGCCTGGAGTGTTCCCAGGGCGTTAGGCGGGGAGCTGTTTTTT.